Following are 16 T cell receptor beta chains from one sample sequenced in a study of blood T cell repertoires in COVID-19. The method was immunoSEQ multiplex PCR; TCRdb's version includes in-frame clones alone and lacks a portion of them. The data contain 140,000 to 150,000 clones, 80% of them singletons. The source material was peripheral blood. The receptors were sampled from a man between 60 and 75 years old with active or convalescent COVID-19.

The rearrangement links TRBV28 to TRBJ2-1; TRBD2 matches at 7 bases. This CDR3 spans 18 amino acids. Germline V gene data show CDR1 as MDHEN and CDR2 as SYDVKM. V trimming: 3 bases; J trimming: 0 bases; junction bases outside the gene matches: 11. The CDR3 sequence is CASSFITSAAYSYNEQFF. For the CDR3, the DNA is TGTGCCAGCAGTTTTATCACTAGCGCCGCTTACTCCTACAATGAGCAGTTCTTC.

This rearrangement joins TRBV11-3 to TRBJ2-2, with TRBD1 matching 11 bases. CDR3 size: 16 residues. The V and J ends lost 5 bases and 6 bases, in that order; junction bases with no gene match: 8. The germline CDR1 and CDR2 sequences are SGHNT and YENEEA. CDR3 DNA sequence: TGTGCCAGCAGCGCTGCGGGACAGGGGGAAGCCGGGGAGCTGTTTTTT. This encodes CASSAAGQGEAGELFF.

The chain recombines TRBV5-1 with TRBJ1-1; TRBD1 might be the D (5 bases). The V end lost 3 bases, the J end lost 1 base, and 19 bases lay between the germline ends. Germline V gives CDR1 SGHRS, CDR2 YFSETQ. The CDR3 runs 17 residues. In DNA form, the CDR3 reads TGCGCCAGCAGCTCCCGGCGATGGGGGAGGGGGAACACTGAAGCTTTCTTT. This sequence encodes CASSSRRWGRGNTEAFF.

The chain combines TRBV9 with TRBJ2-1; 8 nucleotides match TRBD2. The CDR3 covers 15 residues. V lost 1 base and J lost 4; bases outside the gene matches: 4. Germline V gene lookup returns CDR1 SGDLS and CDR2 YYNGEE. The CDR3 DNA is TGTGCCAGCAGCGTAATCCCTAGCGGGTACAATGAGCAGTTCTTC. Translation: CASSVIPSGYNEQFF.

The chain has TRBV7-2 and TRBJ1-6; 7 bases align to TRBD1. The V gene's germline CDR1 is SGHTA and CDR2 FQGNSA. Trimming took 3 bases from V and 0 from J; bases not matched to a gene: 2. The CDR3 sequence is 16 residues long. CDR3 sequence: CASSLTGSSYNSPLHF. In DNA form, the CDR3 reads TGTGCCAGCAGCTTGACAGGGAGCTCCTATAATTCACCCCTCCACTTT.

The chain links TRBV20-1 to TRBJ1-2; 9 bases line up with TRBD1. The CDR3 consists of 16 residues. CDR1 and CDR2 from the germline V gene are DFQATT and SNEGSKA (reference sequence). Unmatched junction bases numbered 15, after V lost 3 bases and J lost 7 bases. CDR3 sequence reads: CSASPGTGGRIGGYTF. CDR3 in DNA: TGCAGTGCTAGTCCGGGTACAGGGGGCAGGATAGGTGGCTACACCTTC.

The rearrangement uses TRBV7-2 and TRBJ2-7, with D tentatively TRBD2 (5 bases). V lost 5 bases and J lost 4, with 12 bases in between. In germline, CDR1 is SGHTA, CDR2 FQGNSA. CDR3 length: 13 amino acids. The CDR3 spells CASSLISGYEQYF. The CDR3 coding sequence is TGTGCCAGCAGCCTGATTTCGGGGTACGAGCAGTACTTC.

J is TRBJ2-1 and V is TRBV28, with D possibly matching TRBD2 (7 bases). This CDR3 comprises 11 residues. Germline-derived CDR1 and CDR2 are MDHEN and SYDVKM. V lost 8 bases to trimming and J lost 8 bases, with 10 bases between them. CDR3 in amino acids: CASRGAHEQFF. The CDR3 DNA is TGTGCCAGCCGGGGGGCCCATGAGCAGTTCTTC.

The genes are TRBV7-9 and TRBJ1-1; TRBD1 aligns across 8 bases. Per the germline V gene, CDR1 is SEHNR and CDR2 is FQNEAQ (reference sequence). Trimming took 6 bases from V and 4 from J; bases not matched to a gene: 7. There are 14 residues in the CDR3. CDR3 in DNA: TGTGCCAGCAGAACTACAGGGGGGAGCACTGAAGCTTTCTTT. This encodes CASRTTGGSTEAFF.

This chain joins TRBV14 and TRBJ2-1, with TRBD2 identical over 11 bases. Trimming removed 4 bases from V and 9 bases from J; junction bases left unmatched: 5. CDR3 size: 14 residues. Germline lookup yields CDR1 SGHDN and CDR2 FVKESK. This chain's CDR3 is CASSPLAGATEQFF. CDR3 DNA sequence: TGTGCCAGCAGCCCACTAGCGGGAGCGACTGAGCAGTTCTTC.

This sequence joins TRBV28 and TRBJ1-1, with D perhaps matching TRBD1 (5 bases). Trimming removed 8 bases from V and 0 bases from J, with 19 bases in between. The length of the CDR3 is 16 residues. CDR1 and CDR2 from the germline V gene are MDHEN and SYDVKM. The CDR3 DNA reads as TGTGCCAGCTCAGGGAGGGCCACCAGATTGAACACTGAAGCTTTCTTT. Translating gives CASSGRATRLNTEAFF.

The chain uses TRBV6-2 or TRBV6-3 and TRBJ2-3; TRBD2 aligns across 9 bases. Germline CDR1 and CDR2: MNHEY and SVGEGT. Trimming removed 5 bases from V and 1 base from J; junction bases left unmatched: 7. The CDR3 is made up of 16 amino acids. The CDR3 coding sequence is TGTGCCAGCAGTCGGGTTAGCGGGAGAGGCACAGATACGCAGTATTTT. This encodes CASSRVSGRGTDTQYF.

The V gene is TRBV30, the J gene TRBJ1-6; 8 bases map to TRBD1. This CDR3 has 13 amino acids. V was clipped by 0 bases and J by 9 bases; unmatched bases: 1. The germline CDR1 and CDR2 sequences are GTSNPN and SVGIG (reference sequence). The CDR3 DNA follows: TGTGCCTGGAGTGTACAGGGGGGTTCACCCCTCCACTTT. It specifies CAWSVQGGSPLHF.

The rearrangement uses TRBV3-1 (or the pseudogene TRBV3-2) and TRBJ2-1, with 7 bases identical to TRBD2. There are 13 residues in the CDR3. The V gene's germline CDR1 is LGHDT and CDR2 YNNKEL (reference sequence). The V and J ends lost 7 bases and 7 bases, in that order; junction bases with no gene match: 7. CDR3: CASTRLASNEQFF. The CDR3 DNA reads TGTGCCAGCACGCGACTAGCCTCGAATGAGCAGTTCTTC.

The V gene is TRBV7-2, the J gene TRBJ1-3; D is ambiguous. Trimming cost V 5 bases and J 1 base, with 9 bases left between them. The germline V gene encodes CDR1 SGHTA and CDR2 FQGNSA. CDR3 length equals 14 residues. The CDR3 DNA is TGTGCCAGCAGCCAACGGTTTTCTGGAAACACCATATATTTT. Its protein product is CASSQRFSGNTIYF.

The count of this clone is one. The chain uses TRBV2 and TRBJ1-2; D uncertain. The V gene's germline CDR1 is SNHLY and CDR2 FYNNEI. With 9 bases removed from V and 4 bases from J, the gap between germline ends came to 15 bases. CDR3 length: 13 amino acids. CDR3 region: CASRGSIGYGYTF. DNA of the CDR3: TGTGCCAGTAGAGGGTCGATCGGCTATGGCTACACCTTC.